This T cell receptor beta chain is drawn from a study of cytomegalovirus exposure and HLA in healthy donors. Findings and caveats of the study: Association of a missense DCLRE1C variant with TCR beta V- and J-gene trimming was reported in a later analysis.

Germline trimming cut 3 bases from V and 2 bases from J; bases unmatched to any gene: 3. Germline CDR1 reads LNHDA; CDR2 reads SQIVND (reference sequence). The length of the CDR3 is 16 residues. Note on this clone: Antigen unknown.

In the PCR, 60 Vbeta and 13 Jbeta primers were used. The protocol was immunoSEQ multiplex PCR, while the TCRdb copy is restricted to in-frame clones and leaves out a portion. The sample has around 300,000 clones; roughly two thirds are singletons. This sequence was found in a female donor in good health and CMV-seronegative. The chain employs TRBV19 and TRBJ2-1, with 11 bases fitting TRBD2. Sample: PBMCs. Here the CDR3 DNA reads TGTGCCAGTAGTATGGGGACTAGCGGCCCCTACAATGAGCAGTTCTTC. It codes for CASSMGTSGPYNEQFF.